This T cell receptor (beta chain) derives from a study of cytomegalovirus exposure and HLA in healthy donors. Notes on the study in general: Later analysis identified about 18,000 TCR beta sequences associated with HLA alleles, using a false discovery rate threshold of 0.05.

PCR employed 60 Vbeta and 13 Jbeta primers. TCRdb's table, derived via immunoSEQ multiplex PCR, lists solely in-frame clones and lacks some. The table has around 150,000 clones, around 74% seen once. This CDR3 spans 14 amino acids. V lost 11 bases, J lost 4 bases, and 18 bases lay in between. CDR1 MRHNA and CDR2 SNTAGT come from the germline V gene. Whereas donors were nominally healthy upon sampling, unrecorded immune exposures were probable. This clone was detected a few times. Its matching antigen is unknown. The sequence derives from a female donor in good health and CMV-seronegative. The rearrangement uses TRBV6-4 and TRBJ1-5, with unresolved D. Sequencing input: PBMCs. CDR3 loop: CARGGRTCNQPQHF. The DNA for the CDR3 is TGTGCCCGGGGAGGGCGGACTTGTAATCAGCCCCAGCATTTT.